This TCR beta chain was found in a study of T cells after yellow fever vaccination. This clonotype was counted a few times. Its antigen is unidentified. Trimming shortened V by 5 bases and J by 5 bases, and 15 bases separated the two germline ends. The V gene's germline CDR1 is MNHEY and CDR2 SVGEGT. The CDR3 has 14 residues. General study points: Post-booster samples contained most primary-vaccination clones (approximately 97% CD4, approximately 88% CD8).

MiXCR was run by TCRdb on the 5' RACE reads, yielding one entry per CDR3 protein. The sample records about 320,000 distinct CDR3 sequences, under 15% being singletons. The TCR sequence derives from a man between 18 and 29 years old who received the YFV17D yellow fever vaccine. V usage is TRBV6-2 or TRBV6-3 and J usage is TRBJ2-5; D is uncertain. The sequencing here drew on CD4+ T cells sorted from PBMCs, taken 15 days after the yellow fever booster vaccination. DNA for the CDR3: TGTGCCAGCAGTGCCCGGGCCATTGGGGAGACCCAGTACTTC. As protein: CASSARAIGETQYF.